The source of this T cell receptor beta chain is a study of T cells after yellow fever vaccination. Study summary: In the case of low-cell-number fractions, SMART-Seq v4 Ultra Low Input was used for preparation.

Overall study results and limits: A large majority of primary-vaccination clones showed up again after the booster (roughly 96% CD4, 75% to 90% CD8). Any FACS-sorted repertoire could hold abundant clonotypes that contaminate it from the bulk population.

The CDR3 sequence is 13 residues long. V dropped 10 bases and J dropped 5 bases, with 17 bases sitting between them. Looked up from germline, CDR1 is ENHRY and CDR2 is SYGVKD. TCRdb re-derived calls from the 5' RACE reads in MiXCR, one entry per CDR3 protein. The sample records about 69,000 distinct CDR3 sequences, about 6% being singletons. This clonotype was observed many times. What it recognizes is unknown. The TCR comes from a man younger than 30 who received the YFV17D yellow fever vaccine. The specimen comprised CD4+ T cells sorted from PBMCs, sampled approximately 16 days after the first yellow fever vaccination. The chain is built from TRBV10-3 and TRBJ1-2, with D unclear. The CDR3 region is CATTIIGPYGYTF. CDR3 DNA sequence: TGTGCCACCACCATTATCGGGCCATATGGCTACACCTTC.